This T cell receptor (beta chain) appears in the sequencing data of a study of CD8 T cells in Susac syndrome. Study summary: At blood draw, Susac syndrome patients were therapy-naive, on corticosteroids, or on intravenous immunoglobulin alone.

RNA in amounts of 0.5 to 1 ug was reverse transcribed with random hexamers. Coverage of TCR beta CDR3 amplification by immunoSEQ multiplex PCR extended to 54 Vbeta and 13 Jbeta. TCRdb re-called the immunoSEQ multiplex PCR reads through MiXCR, storing one row per CDR3 protein. The sample holds more than 150,000 distinct CDR3 sequences, 90% to 96% seen once. Study findings and constraints: It was acknowledged in the study that the number of individuals who were included in its TCR sequencing and HLA analysis was relatively small.

Germline CDR1 and CDR2: MNHEY and SVGEGT. The CDR3 runs to 12 residues. V was pared by 5 bases and J by 5 bases, with 9 bases between. Turning to this clonotype: The antigen is unknown.

The sample was CD4+ T cells from PBMCs. The V gene is TRBV6-2 or TRBV6-3, the J gene TRBJ1-2, with D hard to call. The TCR was taken from a human donor with Susac syndrome. CDR3 DNA sequence: TGTGCCAGCAGTCGGCAGAGTTATGGCTACACCTTC. Translating gives CASSRQSYGYTF.